Following are 11 T cell receptor beta chains from one sample sequenced in a study of identical twins. TCRdb fed the 5' RACE reads into MiXCR, producing one record per CDR3 protein. The repertoire includes roughly 260,000 distinct CDR3 sequences, over 11% of them detected once, and 8.8% sits in the top ten. The sequencing sample was made of memory (CD45RO+) T cells sorted from blood. These TCRs come from a woman between 18 and 29 years old in good health.

This clonotype was seen a few times. The rearrangement joins TRBV20-1 to TRBJ2-1, with unresolved D. Looked up from germline, CDR1 is DFQATT and CDR2 is SNEGSKA (reference sequence). Trimming left V 5 bases short and J 3 bases short, with 23 bases between. This CDR3 spans 17 amino acids. CDR3 in DNA: TGCAGTGCTGACCCCCGTGGCGGTTCGGAAGGCTACAATGAGCAGTTCTTC. It specifies CSADPRGGSEGYNEQFF.

This clonotype was seen a few times. This chain connects TRBV12-3 or TRBV12-4 to TRBJ2-3; D assignment may be TRBD1 or TRBD2 (5 bases each). The CDR3 has 17 residues. V dropped 5 bases and J dropped 2 bases, with 20 bases sitting between them. CDR3 DNA sequence: TGTGCCAGCAGTAGGAGCCTGGGGGTGGCCCTCACAGATACGCAGTATTTT. Its protein product is CASSRSLGVALTDTQYF.

The CDR3 DNA is TGTGCCAGCAGCGCCGGGTTAAACTATGGCTACACCTTC. This codes for CASSAGLNYGYTF. The V gene is TRBV7-9, the J gene TRBJ1-2; D remains ambiguous. Germline loops: CDR1 SEHNR, CDR2 FQNEAQ (reference sequence). The ends were cut back, 5 bases at V and 2 bases at J, with 9 bases in the middle. CDR3 size: 13 residues.

V and J are TRBV29-1 and TRBJ1-1, with D perhaps TRBD1 (5 bases). Germline CDR1 and CDR2: SQVTM and ANQGSEA. The CDR3 contains 13 residues. Trimming took 3 bases from V and 5 from J, leaving 13 bases between them. CDR3 region: CSVEAGRRTEAFF. In nucleotides, the CDR3 is TGCAGCGTTGAGGCAGGGCGGAGAACTGAAGCTTTCTTT.

The V call is TRBV28, the J call TRBJ2-3; D is undetermined. CDR3 length: 14 residues. Germline CDR1 MDHEN, CDR2 SYDVKM. The ends were cut back, 5 bases at V and 7 bases at J, with 16 bases in the middle. The CDR3 loop reads CASSSAVMANTQYF. For the CDR3, the DNA is TGTGCCAGCAGTAGCGCCGTGATGGCTAATACGCAGTATTTT.

The rearrangement links TRBV30 to TRBJ2-7; D is possibly TRBD2 (6 bases). Germline V CDR1 and CDR2: GTSNPN, SVGIG (reference sequence). CDR3 length equals 15 residues. V was cut by 4 bases and J by 1 base, with 17 bases left in between. CDR3: CAWNRGPGTSYEQYF. The CDR3 region has the DNA TGTGCCTGGAACCGGGGACCGGGGACTTCCTACGAGCAGTACTTC. The variable domain in full, with the rest retrieved from reference TRBV30 and TRBJ2-7, is SQTIHQWPATLVQPVGSPLSLECTVEGTSNPNLYWYRQAAGRGLQLLFYSVGIGQISSEVPQNLSASRPQDRQFILSSKKLLLSDSGFYLCAWNRGPGTSYEQYFGPGTRLTVT.

CDR3 sequence reads: CASSSTTGTNYGYTF. As DNA, the CDR3 is TGCGCCAGCAGCTCCACGACAGGGACTAACTATGGCTACACCTTC. The gene calls are TRBV5-1 and TRBJ1-2; 7 bases agree with TRBD1. V was clipped by 3 bases and J by 0 bases; unmatched bases: 5. Germline V gene sequence: CDR1 SGHRS, CDR2 YFSETQ. This CDR3 region has 15 residues.

The V and J genes are TRBV5-1 and TRBJ1-2, with a tentative D call TRBD1 (6 bases). CDR3 size: 15 residues. V gave up 4 bases and J gave up 2 bases, with 15 bases separating them. Germline lookup yields CDR1 SGHRS and CDR2 YFSETQ. The chain's CDR3 is CASSKVTGGNYGYTF. The CDR3 nucleotides are TGCGCCAGCAGCAAAGTGACGGGGGGCAACTATGGCTACACCTTC. Complete variable domain (other parts from reference TRBV5-1 and TRBJ1-2): KAGVTQTPRYLIKTRGQQVTLSCSPISGHRSVSWYQQTPGQGLQFLFEYFSETQRNKGNFPGRFSGRQFSNSRSEMNVSTLELGDSALYLCASSKVTGGNYGYTFGSGTRLTVV.

This sequence joins TRBV5-6 and TRBJ1-1; 9 bases are shared with TRBD1. Germline CDR1 reads SGHDT; CDR2 reads YYEEEE. The CDR3 runs to 12 residues. The junction had 2 bases not matched to a gene; V was cut back by 3 bases and J by 8 bases. The CDR3 nucleotides are TGTGCCAGCAGCTGGGGGACAGGGGAAGCTTTCTTT. It encodes CASSWGTGEAFF. Combining the CDR3 with reference TRBV5-6 and TRBJ1-1 gives the whole variable domain DAGVTQSPTHLIKTRGQQVTLRCSPKSGHDTVSWYQQALGQGPQFIFQYYEEEERQRGNFPDRFSGHQFPNYSSELNVNALLLGDSALYLCASSWGTGEAFFGQGTRLTVV.

This clonotype was recorded many times. This rearrangement joins TRBV12-3 or TRBV12-4 to TRBJ1-6; no clear D. This CDR3 is built from 13 residues. V lost 0 bases and J lost 6, with 3 bases in between. CDR3 in DNA: TGTGCCAGCAGTTTAGCGAGTAATTCACCCCTCCACTTT. Encoded protein: CASSLASNSPLHF.

This clonotype showed up many times. The gene calls are TRBV6-1 and TRBJ1-6; 7 nucleotides agree with TRBD1. CDR3 length: 14 amino acids. The germline V gene encodes CDR1 MNHNS and CDR2 SASEGT. V gave up 6 bases and J gave up 9 bases; unmatched junction bases: 8. The CDR3 is CASRKPGQFSPLHF. The CDR3 DNA reads as TGTGCCAGCAGGAAACCGGGACAGTTTTCACCCCTCCACTTT.